The T cell receptor (beta chain) under discussion was sequenced for a study of blood T cells in healthy people across ages. This CDR3 is built from 14 residues. Trimming stripped 8 bases from V and 5 bases from J, with 16 bases between. Per germline, CDR1 MGHDK and CDR2 SYGVNS. Regarding the study as a whole: Not knowing donor CMV status may have confounded expanded clonotype changes.

A word on this clonotype: Its antigen remains unknown.

A second PCR of 7 to 11 cycles used a sample-barcoded 5' primer and a J-beta primer mix. Every sample gave at least 2.5 million paired-end reads containing CDR3. TCRdb reprocessed the 5' RACE reads with MiXCR, giving one entry per CDR3 protein. The sample shows roughly 720,000 distinct CDR3 sequences, roughly 50% of them seen only once. No fewer than 7 million PBMCs went into each sample. The sample taken for sequencing was blood. The chain recombines TRBV25-1 with TRBJ2-1; a possible D gene is TRBD2 (5 bases). The sequence was collected from a man aged 80 or over in good health. CDR3 sequence reads: CASRGVGGNNEQFF. The CDR3 DNA reads as TGTGCCAGCCGGGGAGTCGGAGGCAACAATGAGCAGTTCTTC.